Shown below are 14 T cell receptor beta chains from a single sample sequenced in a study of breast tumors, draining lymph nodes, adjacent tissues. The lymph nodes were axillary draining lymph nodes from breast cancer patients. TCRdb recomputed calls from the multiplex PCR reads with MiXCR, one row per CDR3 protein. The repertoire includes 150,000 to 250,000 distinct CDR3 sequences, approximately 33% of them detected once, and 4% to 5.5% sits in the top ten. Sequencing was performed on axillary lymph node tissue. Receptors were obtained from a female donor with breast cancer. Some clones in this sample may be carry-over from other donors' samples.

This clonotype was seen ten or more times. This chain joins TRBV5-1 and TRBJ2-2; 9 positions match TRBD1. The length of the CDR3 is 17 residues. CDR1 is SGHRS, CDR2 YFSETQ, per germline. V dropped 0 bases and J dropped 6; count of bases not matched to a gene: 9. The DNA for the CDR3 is TGCGCCAGCAGCTTGGAAGGCTGGACAGGGGAGGCCGGGGAGCTGTTTTTT. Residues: CASSLEGWTGEAGELFF.

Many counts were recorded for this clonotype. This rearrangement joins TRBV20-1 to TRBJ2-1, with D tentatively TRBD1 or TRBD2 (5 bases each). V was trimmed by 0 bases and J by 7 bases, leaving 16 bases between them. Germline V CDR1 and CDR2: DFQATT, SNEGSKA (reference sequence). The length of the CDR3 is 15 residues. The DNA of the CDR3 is TGCAGTGCTAGAGATCCTACGGGCTGGGGGAATGAGCAGTTCTTC. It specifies CSARDPTGWGNEQFF.

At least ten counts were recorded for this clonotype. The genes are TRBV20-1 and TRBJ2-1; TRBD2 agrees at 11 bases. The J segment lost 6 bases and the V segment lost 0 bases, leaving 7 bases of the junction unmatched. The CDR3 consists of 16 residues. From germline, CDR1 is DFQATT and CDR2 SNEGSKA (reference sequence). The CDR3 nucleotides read TGCAGTGCTAGAGACCTACTAGCGGGAGTTGTCAATGAGCAGTTCTTC. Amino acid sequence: CSARDLLAGVVNEQFF.

CDR3 residues: CASSYSKGRAGNTIYF. The CDR3 region has the DNA TGTGCCAGCAGTTACTCAAAGGGAAGAGCTGGAAACACCATATATTTT. V usage is TRBV6-5 and J usage is TRBJ1-3; the D is unclear. CDR1 and CDR2 from the germline V gene are MNHEY and SVGAGI. The CDR3 is 16 residues long. V was clipped by 0 bases and J by 2 bases, with 11 bases between them.

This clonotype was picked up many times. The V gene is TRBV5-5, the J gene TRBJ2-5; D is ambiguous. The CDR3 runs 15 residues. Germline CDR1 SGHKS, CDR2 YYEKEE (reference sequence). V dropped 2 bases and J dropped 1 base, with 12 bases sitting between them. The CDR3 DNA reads TGTGCCAGCAGCTTCCAGATAGGAGCCCAAGAGACCCAGTACTTC. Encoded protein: CASSFQIGAQETQYF.

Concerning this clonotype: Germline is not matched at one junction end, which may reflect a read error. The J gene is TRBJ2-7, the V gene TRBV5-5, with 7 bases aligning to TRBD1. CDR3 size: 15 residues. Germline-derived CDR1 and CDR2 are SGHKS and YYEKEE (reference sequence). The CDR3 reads CASSKNPGQNYGQYF. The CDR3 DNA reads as TGTGCCAGCAGCAAAAACCCGGGACAGAACTACGGGCAGTACTTC. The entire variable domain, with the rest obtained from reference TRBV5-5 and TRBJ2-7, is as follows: DAGVTQSPTHLIKTRGQQVTLRCSPISGHKSVSWYQQVLGQGPQFIFQYYEKEERGRGNFPDRFSARQFPNYSSELNVNALLLGDSALYLCASSKNPGQNYGQYFGPGTRLTVT.

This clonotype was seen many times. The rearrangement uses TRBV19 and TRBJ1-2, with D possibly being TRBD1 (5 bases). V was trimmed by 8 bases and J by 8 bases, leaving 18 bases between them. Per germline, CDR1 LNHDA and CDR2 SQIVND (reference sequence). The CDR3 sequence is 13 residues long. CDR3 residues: CASGPGTLGGYTF. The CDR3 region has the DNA TGTGCCAGTGGACCCGGGACGCTGGGGGGCTACACCTTC. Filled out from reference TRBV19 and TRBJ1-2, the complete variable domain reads DGGITQSPKYLFRKEGQNVTLSCEQNLNHDAMYWYRQDPGQGLRLIYYSQIVNDFQKGDIAEGYSVSREKKESFPLTVTSAQKNPTAFYLCASGPGTLGGYTFGSGTRLTVV.

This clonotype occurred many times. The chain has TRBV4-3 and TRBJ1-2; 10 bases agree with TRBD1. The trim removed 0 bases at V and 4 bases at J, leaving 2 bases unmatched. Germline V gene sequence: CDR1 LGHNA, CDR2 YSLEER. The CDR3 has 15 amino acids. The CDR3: CASSQEGQGSYGYTF. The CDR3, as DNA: TGCGCCAGCAGCCAAGAGGGACAGGGGAGCTATGGCTACACCTTC.

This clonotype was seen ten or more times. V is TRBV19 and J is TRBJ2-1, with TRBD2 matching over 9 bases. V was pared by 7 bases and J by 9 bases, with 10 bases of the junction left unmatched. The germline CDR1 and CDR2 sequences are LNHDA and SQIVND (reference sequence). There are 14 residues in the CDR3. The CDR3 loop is CASNGGRAIGEQFF. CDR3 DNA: TGTGCCAGTAACGGCGGGAGGGCTATTGGTGAGCAGTTCTTC.

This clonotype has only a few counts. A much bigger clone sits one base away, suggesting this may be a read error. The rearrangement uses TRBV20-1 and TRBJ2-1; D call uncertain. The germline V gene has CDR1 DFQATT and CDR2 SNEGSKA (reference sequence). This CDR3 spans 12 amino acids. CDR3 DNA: TGCAGTGCTAGAAGAGACCACAATGAGCCGTTCTTC. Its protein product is CSARRDHNEPFF.

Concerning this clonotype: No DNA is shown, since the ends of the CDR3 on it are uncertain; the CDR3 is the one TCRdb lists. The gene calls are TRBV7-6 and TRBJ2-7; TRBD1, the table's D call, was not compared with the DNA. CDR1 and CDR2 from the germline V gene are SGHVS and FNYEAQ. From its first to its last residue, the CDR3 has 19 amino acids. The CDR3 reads CASSFYICSATALSYEQYF.

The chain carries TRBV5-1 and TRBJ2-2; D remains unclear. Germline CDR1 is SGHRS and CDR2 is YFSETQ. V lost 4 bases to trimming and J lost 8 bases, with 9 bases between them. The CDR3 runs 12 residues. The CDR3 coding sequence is TGCGCCAGCAGCGTTGGCCCAGGGGAGCTGTTTTTT. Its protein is CASSVGPGELFF. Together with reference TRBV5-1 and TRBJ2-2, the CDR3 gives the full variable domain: KAGVTQTPRYLIKTRGQQVTLSCSPISGHRSVSWYQQTPGQGLQFLFEYFSETQRNKGNFPGRFSGRQFSNSRSEMNVSTLELGDSALYLCASSVGPGELFFGEGSRLTVL.

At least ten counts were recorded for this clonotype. As DNA, the CDR3 is TGTGCCAGCAGTGCCCAGACTAGTATCCCCACAGATACGCAGTATTTT. Translated, it gives CASSAQTSIPTDTQYF. J is TRBJ2-3 and V is TRBV2; weak D call: TRBD2 (6 bases). V lost 4 bases to trimming and J lost 2 bases, with 16 bases between them. CDR3 length equals 16 residues. CDR1 SNHLY and CDR2 FYNNEI come from the germline V gene.

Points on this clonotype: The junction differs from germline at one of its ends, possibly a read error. In DNA, the CDR3 is TGTGCCAGCAGTAAGAAGTCAATCTCATACGAGCAGTGCTTC. It specifies CASSKKSISYEQCF. The V and J genes are TRBV28 and TRBJ2-7; D is ambiguous. The CDR3 is 14 amino acids. Germline CDR1 and CDR2: MDHEN and SYDVKM.